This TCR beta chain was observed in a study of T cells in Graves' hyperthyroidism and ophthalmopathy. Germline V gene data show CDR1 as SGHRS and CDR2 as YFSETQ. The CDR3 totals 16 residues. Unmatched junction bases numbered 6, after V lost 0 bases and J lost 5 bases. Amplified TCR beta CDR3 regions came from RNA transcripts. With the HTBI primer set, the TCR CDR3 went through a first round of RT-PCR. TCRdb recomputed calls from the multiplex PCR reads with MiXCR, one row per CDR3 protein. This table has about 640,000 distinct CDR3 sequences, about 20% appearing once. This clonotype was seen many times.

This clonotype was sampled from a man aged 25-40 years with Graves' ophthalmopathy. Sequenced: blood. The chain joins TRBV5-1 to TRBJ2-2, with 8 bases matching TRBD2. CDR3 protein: CASSLEGSGITGELFF. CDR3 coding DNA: TGCGCCAGCAGCTTGGAGGGTAGCGGGATAACCGGGGAGCTGTTTTTT.